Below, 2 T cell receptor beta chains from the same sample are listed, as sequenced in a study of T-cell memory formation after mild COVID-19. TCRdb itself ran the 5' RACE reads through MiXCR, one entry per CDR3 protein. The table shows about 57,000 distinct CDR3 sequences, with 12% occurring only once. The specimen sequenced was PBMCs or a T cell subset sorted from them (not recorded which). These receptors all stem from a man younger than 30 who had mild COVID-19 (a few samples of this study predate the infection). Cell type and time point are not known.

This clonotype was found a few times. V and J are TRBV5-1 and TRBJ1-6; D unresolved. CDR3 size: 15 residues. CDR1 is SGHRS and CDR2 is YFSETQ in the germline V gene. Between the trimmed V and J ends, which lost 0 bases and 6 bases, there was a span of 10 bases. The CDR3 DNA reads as TGCGCCAGCAGCTTGGAGGCGATAGGTAATTCACCCCTCCACTTT. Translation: CASSLEAIGNSPLHF. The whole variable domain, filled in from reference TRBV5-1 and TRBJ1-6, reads KAGVTQTPRYLIKTRGQQVTLSCSPISGHRSVSWYQQTPGQGLQFLFEYFSETQRNKGNFPGRFSGRQFSNSRSEMNVSTLELGDSALYLCASSLEAIGNSPLHFGNGTRLTVT.

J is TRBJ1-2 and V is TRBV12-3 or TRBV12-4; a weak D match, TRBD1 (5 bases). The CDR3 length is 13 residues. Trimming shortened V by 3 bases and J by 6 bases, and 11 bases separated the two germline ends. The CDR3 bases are TGTGCCAGCAGTTTGGGACGGGTTCATGGCTACACCTTC. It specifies CASSLGRVHGYTF.